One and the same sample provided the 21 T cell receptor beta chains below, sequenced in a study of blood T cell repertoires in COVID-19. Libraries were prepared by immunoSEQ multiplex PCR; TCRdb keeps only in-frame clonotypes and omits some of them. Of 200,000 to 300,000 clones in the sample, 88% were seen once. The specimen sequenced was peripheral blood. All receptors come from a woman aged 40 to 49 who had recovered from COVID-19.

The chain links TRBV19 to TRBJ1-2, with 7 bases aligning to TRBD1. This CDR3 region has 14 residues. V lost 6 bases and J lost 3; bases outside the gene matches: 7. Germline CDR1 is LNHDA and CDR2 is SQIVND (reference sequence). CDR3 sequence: CASSLAGTDYGYTF. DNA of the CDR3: TGTGCCAGTAGCCTAGCCGGGACAGACTATGGCTACACCTTC.

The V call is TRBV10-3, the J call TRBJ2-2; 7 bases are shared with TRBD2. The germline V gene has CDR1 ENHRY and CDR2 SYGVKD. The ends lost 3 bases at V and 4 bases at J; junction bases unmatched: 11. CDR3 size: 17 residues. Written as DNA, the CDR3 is TGTGCCATCAGTGACCCGGGGCGGGAGTGGAGCACCGGGGAGCTGTTTTTT. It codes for CAISDPGREWSTGELFF.

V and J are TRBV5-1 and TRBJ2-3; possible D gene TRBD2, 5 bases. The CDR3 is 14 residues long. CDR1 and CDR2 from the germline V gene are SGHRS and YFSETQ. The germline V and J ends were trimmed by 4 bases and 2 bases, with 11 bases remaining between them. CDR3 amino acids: CASSHGRDTDTQYF. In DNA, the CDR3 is TGCGCCAGCAGCCACGGACGGGACACAGATACGCAGTATTTT.

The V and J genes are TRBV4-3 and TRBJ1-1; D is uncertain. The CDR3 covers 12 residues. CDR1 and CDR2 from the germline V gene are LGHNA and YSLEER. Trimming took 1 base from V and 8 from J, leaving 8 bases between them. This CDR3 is CASSQGAGEAFF. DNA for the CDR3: TGCGCCAGCAGCCAAGGGGCAGGCGAAGCTTTCTTT.

In DNA form, the CDR3 reads TGCGCCAGCAGCCAAGAGGGGCCCCCGGGGCCCCAGCATTTT. Amino acids: CASSQEGPPGPQHF. The rearrangement uses TRBV4-1 and TRBJ1-5, with D perhaps matching TRBD1 (5 bases). CDR1 and CDR2 from the germline V gene are MGHRA and YSYEKL. Trimming removed 0 bases from V and 9 bases from J, with 12 bases in between. CDR3 length equals 14 residues.

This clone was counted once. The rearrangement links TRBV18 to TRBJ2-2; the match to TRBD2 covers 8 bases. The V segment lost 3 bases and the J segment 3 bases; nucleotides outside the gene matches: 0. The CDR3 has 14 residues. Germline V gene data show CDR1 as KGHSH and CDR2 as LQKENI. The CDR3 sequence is CASSPSGDTGELFF. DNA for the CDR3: TGTGCCAGCTCACCTAGCGGGGACACCGGGGAGCTGTTTTTT.

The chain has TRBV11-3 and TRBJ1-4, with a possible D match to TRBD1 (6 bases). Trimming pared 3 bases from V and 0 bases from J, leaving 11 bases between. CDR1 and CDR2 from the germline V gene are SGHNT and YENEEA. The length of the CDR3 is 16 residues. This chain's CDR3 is CASSLGAPTTNEKLFF. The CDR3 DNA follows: TGTGCCAGCAGCTTGGGGGCCCCTACAACTAATGAAAAACTGTTTTTT. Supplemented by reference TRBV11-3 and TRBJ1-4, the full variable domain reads EAGVVQSPRYKIIEKKQPVAFWCNPISGHNTLYWYLQNLGQGPELLIRYENEEAVDDSQLPKDRFSAERLKGVDSTLKIQPAELGDSAVYLCASSLGAPTTNEKLFFGSGTQLSVL.

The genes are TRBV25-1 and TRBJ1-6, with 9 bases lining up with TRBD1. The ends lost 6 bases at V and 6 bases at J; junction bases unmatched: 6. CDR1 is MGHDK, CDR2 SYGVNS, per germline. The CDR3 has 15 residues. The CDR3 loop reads CASRRGQGVNSPLHF. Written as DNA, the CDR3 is TGTGCCAGCAGGCGGGGACAGGGTGTTAATTCACCCCTCCACTTT.

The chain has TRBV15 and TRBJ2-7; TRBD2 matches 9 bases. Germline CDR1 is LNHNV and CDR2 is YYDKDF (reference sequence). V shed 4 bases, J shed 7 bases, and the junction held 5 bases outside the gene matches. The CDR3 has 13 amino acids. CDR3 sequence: CATSISGSGEQYV. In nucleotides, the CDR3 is TGTGCCACCAGCATTAGCGGGAGCGGTGAGCAGTACGTC.

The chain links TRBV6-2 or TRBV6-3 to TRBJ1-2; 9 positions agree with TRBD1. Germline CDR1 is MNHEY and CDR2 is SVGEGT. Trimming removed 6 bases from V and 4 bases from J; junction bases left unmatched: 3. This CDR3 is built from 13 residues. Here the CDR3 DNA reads TGTGCCAGCAGCCGACAGGGGGTCTATGGCTACACCTTC. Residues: CASSRQGVYGYTF.

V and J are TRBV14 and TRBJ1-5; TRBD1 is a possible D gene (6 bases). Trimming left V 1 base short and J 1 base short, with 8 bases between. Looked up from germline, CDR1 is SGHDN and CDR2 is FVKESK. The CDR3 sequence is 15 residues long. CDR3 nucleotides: TGTGCCAGCAGCCAAGGGGGGGGCAGCAATCAGCCCCAGCATTTT. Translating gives CASSQGGGSNQPQHF.

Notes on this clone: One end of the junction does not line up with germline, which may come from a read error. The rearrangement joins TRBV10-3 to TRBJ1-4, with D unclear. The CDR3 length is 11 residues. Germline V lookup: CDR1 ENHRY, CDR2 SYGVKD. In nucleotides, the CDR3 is TGTGCCACCAGTGCCGATGAAAAACTGTTTTTT. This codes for CATSADEKLFF.

For the CDR3, the DNA is TGCGCCAGCAGCCCGGGACAGGGTCAAGATACGCAGTATTTT. Translated: CASSPGQGQDTQYF. The V and J genes are TRBV5-1 and TRBJ2-3, with 9 bases matching TRBD1. V dropped 4 bases and J dropped 5; count of bases not matched to a gene: 5. CDR1 and CDR2 from the germline V gene are SGHRS and YFSETQ. The CDR3 is 14 amino acids.

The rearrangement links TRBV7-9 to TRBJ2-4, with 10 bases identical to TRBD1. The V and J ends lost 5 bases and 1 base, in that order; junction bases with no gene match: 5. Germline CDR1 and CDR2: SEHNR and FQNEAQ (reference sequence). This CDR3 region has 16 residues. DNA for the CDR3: TGTGCCAGCAGCGACCCGGACAGGGGGGCCAAAAACATTCAGTACTTC. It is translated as CASSDPDRGAKNIQYF.

Here the CDR3 DNA reads TGTGCCAGCAGCCCCCCAGCGGGAGACCCGGGGGAGCAGTACGTC. This encodes CASSPPAGDPGEQYV. The V gene is TRBV7-6, the J gene TRBJ2-7, with TRBD2 identical over 8 bases. Germline trimming cut 5 bases from V and 7 bases from J; bases unmatched to any gene: 13. Germline CDR1 and CDR2: SGHVS and FNYEAQ. This CDR3 spans 15 amino acids.

The CDR3 here is CAISESAGGPYEQYF. The CDR3 DNA follows: TGTGCCATCAGTGAGTCGGCGGGAGGGCCGTACGAGCAGTACTTC. The gene calls are TRBV10-3 and TRBJ2-7; 9 bases are a match to TRBD2. With 0 bases clipped from V and 4 bases from J, the junction kept 4 bases outside the gene matches. CDR1 and CDR2 from the germline V gene are ENHRY and SYGVKD. CDR3 length: 15 residues.

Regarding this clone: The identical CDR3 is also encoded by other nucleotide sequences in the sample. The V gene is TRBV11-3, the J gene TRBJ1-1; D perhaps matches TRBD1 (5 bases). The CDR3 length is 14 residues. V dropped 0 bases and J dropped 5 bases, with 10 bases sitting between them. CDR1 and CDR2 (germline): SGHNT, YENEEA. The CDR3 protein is CASSLDRGGTEAFF. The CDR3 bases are TGTGCCAGCAGCTTAGATAGGGGAGGGACTGAAGCTTTCTTT.

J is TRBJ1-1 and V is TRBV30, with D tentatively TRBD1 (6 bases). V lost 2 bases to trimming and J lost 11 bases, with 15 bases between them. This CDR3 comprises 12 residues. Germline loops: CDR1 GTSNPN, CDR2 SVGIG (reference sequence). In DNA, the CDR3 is TGTGCCTGGAGTTTTACGACAGGTGGCGCTTTCTTT. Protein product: CAWSFTTGGAFF.

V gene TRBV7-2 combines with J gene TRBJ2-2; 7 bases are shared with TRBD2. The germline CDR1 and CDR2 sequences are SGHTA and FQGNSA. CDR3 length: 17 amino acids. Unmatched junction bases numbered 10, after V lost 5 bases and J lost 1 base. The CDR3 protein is CASSIRAGVRNTGELFF. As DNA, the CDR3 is TGTGCCAGCAGCATCCGCGCGGGGGTTCGGAACACCGGGGAGCTGTTTTTT.

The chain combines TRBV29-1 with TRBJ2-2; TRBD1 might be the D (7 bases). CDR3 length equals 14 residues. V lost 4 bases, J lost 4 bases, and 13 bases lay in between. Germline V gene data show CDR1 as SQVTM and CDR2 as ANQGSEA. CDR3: CSVGAGGITGELFF. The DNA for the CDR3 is TGCAGCGTTGGGGCAGGGGGGATCACCGGGGAGCTGTTTTTT.

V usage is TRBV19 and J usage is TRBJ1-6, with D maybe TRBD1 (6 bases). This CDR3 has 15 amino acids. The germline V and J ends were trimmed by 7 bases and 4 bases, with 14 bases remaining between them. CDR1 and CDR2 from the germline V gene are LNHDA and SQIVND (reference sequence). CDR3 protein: CASKGGTGYNSPLHF. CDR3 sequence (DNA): TGTGCCAGTAAGGGGGGGACGGGGTATAATTCACCCCTCCACTTT.